These 12 T cell receptor beta chains were all obtained from the same sample, sequenced in a study of cytotoxic CD8 clonotypes in ibrutinib-treated CLL. Assay: immunoSEQ multiplex PCR; the TCRdb copy retains only in-frame clones and omits some. This sample has around 250,000 clones; 70% occur once, and the top ten carry 15%. This sample comprised PBMCs, obtained after 24 months of ibrutinib treatment. The receptors derive from a human donor with chronic lymphocytic leukemia.

This sequence joins TRBV9 and TRBJ2-7; TRBD2 is a possible D gene (5 bases). V was trimmed by 0 bases and J by 0 bases, leaving 13 bases between them. This CDR3 region has 16 residues. Germline V gene data show CDR1 as SGDLS and CDR2 as YYNGEE. The CDR3 reads CASSVERRKGSYEQYF. Written as DNA, the CDR3 is TGTGCCAGCAGCGTAGAGAGGAGGAAAGGCTCCTACGAGCAGTACTTC.

CDR3 amino acids: CASSDRFYEQYF. CDR3 DNA sequence: TGTGCCAGCAGTGACCGCTTCTACGAGCAGTACTTC. The J gene is TRBJ2-7, the V gene TRBV6-5; D gene uncertain. Per germline, CDR1 MNHEY and CDR2 SVGAGI. The V and J ends lost 5 bases and 3 bases respectively, with 8 bases between them. The CDR3 runs 12 residues.

The rearrangement joins TRBV2 to TRBJ2-7, with TRBD2 as a possible D gene (6 bases). Trimming removed 4 bases at V and 0 bases at J, with 10 bases between. Germline V gene sequence: CDR1 SNHLY, CDR2 FYNNEI. The CDR3 covers 14 residues. CDR3 in amino acids: CASSASASSYEQYF. CDR3 sequence (DNA): TGTGCCAGCAGTGCTAGCGCGAGCTCCTACGAGCAGTACTTC.

V usage is TRBV19 and J usage is TRBJ1-2, with D maybe TRBD1 (5 bases). V dropped 5 bases and J dropped 6 bases, with 16 bases sitting between them. The CDR3 covers 14 residues. From germline, CDR1 is LNHDA and CDR2 SQIVND (reference sequence). CDR3 sequence: CASSSRTGGDGYTF. The CDR3 DNA follows: TGTGCCAGTAGTTCTCGGACGGGAGGGGATGGCTACACCTTC. Looking up the rest from reference TRBV19 and TRBJ1-2 gives the full variable domain: DGGITQSPKYLFRKEGQNVTLSCEQNLNHDAMYWYRQDPGQGLRLIYYSQIVNDFQKGDIAEGYSVSREKKESFPLTVTSAQKNPTAFYLCASSSRTGGDGYTFGSGTRLTVV.

J is TRBJ2-2 and V is TRBV7-9; D is undetermined. Trimming removed 3 bases at V and 3 bases at J, with 5 bases between. Germline CDR1 reads SEHNR; CDR2 reads FQNEAQ (reference sequence). This CDR3 is built from 13 residues. The CDR3 reads CASSLKYTGELFF. The CDR3, as DNA: TGTGCCAGCAGCTTGAAGTACACCGGGGAGCTGTTTTTT. Filled out from reference TRBV7-9 and TRBJ2-2, the complete variable domain reads DTGVSQNPRHKITKRGQNVTFRCDPISEHNRLYWYRQTLGQGPEFLTYFQNEAQLEKSRLLSDRFSAERPKGSFSTLEIQRTEQGDSAMYLCASSLKYTGELFFGEGSRLTVL.

The V and J genes are TRBV9 and TRBJ2-2; 9 bases are a match to TRBD1. Germline V gene data show CDR1 as SGDLS and CDR2 as YYNGEE. The CDR3 spans 12 residues. Trimming removed 10 bases from V and 5 bases from J; junction bases left unmatched: 3. CDR3 DNA sequence: TGTGCCGGACAGGGGATGACCGGGGAGCTGTTTTTT. It yields the protein CAGQGMTGELFF.

This clone came up many times. The genes are TRBV19 and TRBJ1-2; TRBD1 might be the D (5 bases). The CDR3 extends over 14 amino acids. The germline V gene encodes CDR1 LNHDA and CDR2 SQIVND (reference sequence). The V and J ends lost 6 bases and 7 bases respectively, with 18 bases between them. This CDR3 reads CASRISQGGSGYTF. In DNA, the CDR3 is TGTGCCAGTAGGATATCCCAGGGAGGGTCTGGCTACACCTTC. The full variable domain, rest sourced from reference TRBV19 and TRBJ1-2, is DGGITQSPKYLFRKEGQNVTLSCEQNLNHDAMYWYRQDPGQGLRLIYYSQIVNDFQKGDIAEGYSVSREKKESFPLTVTSAQKNPTAFYLCASRISQGGSGYTFGSGTRLTVV.

The rearrangement links TRBV7-2 to TRBJ2-2; no firm D call. Trimming cost V 1 base and J 5 bases, with 8 bases left between them. The CDR3 length is 14 residues. Germline V gives CDR1 SGHTA, CDR2 FQGNSA. CDR3 DNA sequence: TGTGCCAGCAGCTTAGGGCAGGAGACCGGGGAGCTGTTTTTT. Encoded protein: CASSLGQETGELFF.

The chain carries TRBV2 and TRBJ1-5; D gene uncertain. V dropped 2 bases and J dropped 4 bases, with 9 bases sitting between them. In germline, CDR1 is SNHLY, CDR2 FYNNEI. The CDR3 is 14 amino acids. CDR3 nucleotide sequence: TGTGCCAGCAGTGAACGGCAGAGGAATCAGCCCCAGCATTTT. Its translation is CASSERQRNQPQHF.

The chain recombines TRBV10-2 with TRBJ1-1; D is possibly TRBD1 (5 bases). The CDR3 extends over 13 amino acids. With 6 bases removed from V and 4 bases from J, the gap between germline ends came to 12 bases. Per germline, CDR1 WSHSY and CDR2 SAAADI. The CDR3 bases are TGCGCCAGCAGGGACCAGGGAAGCACTGAAGCTTTCTTT. Translating gives CASRDQGSTEAFF.

This clone has only a few counts. The rearrangement links TRBV4-2 to TRBJ2-5; D is possibly TRBD1 (6 bases). Trimming left V 4 bases short and J 2 bases short, with 23 bases between. CDR1 LGHNA and CDR2 YNFKEQ come from the germline V gene. The CDR3 is made up of 18 amino acids. CDR3 loop: CASSPGALGRGVQETQYF. Written as DNA, the CDR3 is TGTGCCAGCAGCCCAGGGGCTTTGGGCAGGGGTGTACAAGAGACCCAGTACTTC.

The J gene is TRBJ1-3, the V gene TRBV2; D ambiguous. The CDR3 runs 13 residues. V lost 5 bases, J lost 0 bases, and 5 bases lay in between. The V gene's germline CDR1 is SNHLY and CDR2 FYNNEI. CDR3: CASSRSSGNTIYF. The DNA of the CDR3 is TGTGCCAGCAGTCGGAGCTCTGGAAACACCATATATTTT.